Following are 21 T cell receptor beta chains from one sample sequenced in a study of shared clonotypes between healthy human individuals. Profiled with immunoSEQ multiplex PCR; TCRdb holds only in-frame clones, not every one. The sample records roughly 660,000 clones, around 90% being singletons. Material: memory CD8+ T cells from PBMCs. The subset was: CD45RO+ cells pooled with CCR7-negative TemRA cells. The origin of the receptors is a man between 18 and 29 years old in good health. Some clones in this sample may be carry-over from other donors' samples.

Points on this clone: This same CDR3 is encoded by further DNA sequences in the sample. The rearrangement uses TRBV9 and TRBJ2-7, with 9 bases aligning to TRBD1. Unmatched junction bases numbered 4, after V lost 2 bases and J lost 1 base. In germline, CDR1 is SGDLS, CDR2 YYNGEE. This CDR3 has 15 residues. CDR3 in DNA: TGTGCCAGCAGCGTTGGGGGACAGGGATCCTACGAGCAGTACTTC. Amino acid sequence: CASSVGGQGSYEQYF.

The genes are TRBV19 and TRBJ2-1; D gene ambiguous. Looked up from germline, CDR1 is LNHDA and CDR2 is SQIVND (reference sequence). The CDR3 length is 16 residues. Trimming removed 1 base at V and 2 bases at J, with 12 bases between. CDR3 nucleotide sequence: TGTGCCAGTAGTATAGTATCCGGTGGCCCCTACAATGAGCAGTTCTTC. Translated: CASSIVSGGPYNEQFF.

The rearrangement links TRBV6-6 to TRBJ2-1; 10 nucleotides agree with TRBD2. The CDR3 is made up of 16 amino acids. J lost 3 bases, V lost 7 bases, and 9 bases had no gene match. The germline V gene encodes CDR1 MNHNY and CDR2 SVGAGI (reference sequence). CDR3 amino acids: CASIQGRTSGYNEQFF. The CDR3 coding sequence is TGTGCCAGCATCCAAGGCAGGACTAGCGGCTACAATGAGCAGTTCTTC.

This chain connects TRBV7-6 to TRBJ2-7; 10 nucleotides agree with TRBD2. Germline trimming cut 2 bases from V and 2 bases from J; bases unmatched to any gene: 12. Germline V gene lookup returns CDR1 SGHVS and CDR2 FNYEAQ. This CDR3 has 18 residues. CDR3 residues: CASSLFLVEREGPYEQYF. CDR3 in DNA: TGTGCCAGCAGCTTATTTTTGGTCGAGCGGGAGGGCCCCTACGAGCAGTACTTC.

This chain uses TRBV19 with TRBJ2-3; the match to TRBD2 covers 9 bases. The V gene's germline CDR1 is LNHDA and CDR2 SQIVND (reference sequence). CDR3 length: 15 amino acids. The ends lost 1 base at V and 7 bases at J; junction bases unmatched: 6. The CDR3 here is CASSIVAGDVNTQYF. Written as DNA, the CDR3 is TGTGCCAGTAGTATAGTAGCGGGAGACGTTAATACGCAGTATTTT.

The chain uses TRBV5-1 and TRBJ2-7; TRBD2 matches at 8 bases. Trimming cost V 3 bases and J 2 bases; bases outside gene matches: 4. Germline assignment: CDR1 SGHRS and CDR2 YFSETQ. The length of the CDR3 is 14 residues. The CDR3 nucleotides read TGCGCCAGCAGCTACCCGGGACTAGCCTACGAGCAGTACTTC. The encoded protein is CASSYPGLAYEQYF.

On this clone: Other DNA variants within this sample encode the same CDR3. J is TRBJ1-1 and V is TRBV28; 11 bases line up with TRBD1. This CDR3 has 14 amino acids. V lost 7 bases, J lost 4 bases, and 5 bases stayed unmatched. The germline V gene has CDR1 MDHEN and CDR2 SYDVKM. The CDR3 loop is CASTRDRGGTEAFF. The CDR3 region has the DNA TGTGCCAGCACCCGGGACAGGGGGGGCACTGAAGCTTTCTTT.

This chain joins TRBV30 and TRBJ1-3, with D hard to call. V was pared by 0 bases and J by 4 bases, with 4 bases between. This CDR3 contains 12 residues. Germline V gene data show CDR1 as GTSNPN and CDR2 as SVGIG (reference sequence). Here the CDR3 DNA reads TGTGCCTGGAGTGTTACCGGAAACACCATATATTTT. This encodes CAWSVTGNTIYF.

J is TRBJ1-1 and V is TRBV7-8, with D maybe TRBD1 (5 bases). Germline assignment: CDR1 SGHVS and CDR2 FQNEAQ. V was cut by 4 bases and J by 2 bases, with 8 bases left in between. The length of the CDR3 is 13 residues. CDR3 sequence (DNA): TGTGCCAGCAGCTCGGGGCGAAACACTGAAGCTTTCTTT. This translates into CASSSGRNTEAFF.

The chain combines TRBV29-1 with TRBJ1-2; no reliable D call. V shed 2 bases and J shed 10 bases, with 14 bases lying between them. Germline V gene lookup returns CDR1 SQVTM and CDR2 ANQGSEA. The CDR3 loop spans 12 amino acids. In DNA, the CDR3 is TGCAGCGTTGAACCCCCGGCCGGCGACTACACCTTC. Its translation is CSVEPPAGDYTF.

V gene TRBV4-3 combines with J gene TRBJ1-3; D ambiguous. Germline-derived CDR1 and CDR2 are LGHNA and YSLEER. The ends were cut back, 3 bases at V and 0 bases at J, with 12 bases in the middle. The CDR3 spans 16 residues. The DNA of the CDR3 is TGCGCCAGCAGCCACTCCTTGGCAGACTCTGGAAACACCATATATTTT. Translating it yields CASSHSLADSGNTIYF.

The chain joins TRBV10-3 to TRBJ1-1; D is ambiguous. V lost 11 bases and J 0 bases, leaving 13 bases between the germline ends. This CDR3 is built from 13 residues. The germline V gene encodes CDR1 ENHRY and CDR2 SYGVKD. As DNA, the CDR3 is TGTGCCGGACGGGGTGTTTTGAACACTGAAGCTTTCTTT. This gives the protein CAGRGVLNTEAFF.

The CDR3 nucleotides are TGCGCCAGCAGCCAAGGACTTGAGGGGGCGTCCTACAATGAGCAGTTCTTC. It encodes CASSQGLEGASYNEQFF. The genes are TRBV4-1 and TRBJ2-1; the match to TRBD1 covers 7 bases. Trimming removed 1 base from V and 1 base from J; junction bases left unmatched: 7. CDR3 length: 17 amino acids. Germline V gene sequence: CDR1 MGHRA, CDR2 YSYEKL.

The rearrangement joins TRBV6-5 to TRBJ1-1; D is uncertain. Trimming stripped 7 bases from V and 4 bases from J, with 19 bases between. The V gene's germline CDR1 is MNHEY and CDR2 SVGAGI. This CDR3 comprises 15 residues. The CDR3: CASTTTGEGATEAFF. The CDR3 bases are TGTGCCAGCACCACAACCGGGGAGGGAGCCACTGAAGCTTTCTTT.

The genes are TRBV4-2 and TRBJ2-7, with 8 bases fitting TRBD1. Trimming at V came to 4 bases and at J to 2 bases, leaving 7 bases not matched to a gene. The CDR3 loop spans 15 amino acids. Germline V gene sequence: CDR1 LGHNA, CDR2 YNFKEQ. CDR3 nucleotides: TGTGCCAGCAGCCGAGGGGGGACAGGCACCTACGAGCAGTACTTC. Translated: CASSRGGTGTYEQYF.

The chain couples TRBV6-5 to TRBJ1-2, with TRBD1 identical over 7 bases. The CDR3 is made up of 14 amino acids. Germline loops: CDR1 MNHEY, CDR2 SVGAGI. The trim removed 5 bases at V and 3 bases at J, leaving 6 bases unmatched. The CDR3: CASSLRQGYYGYTF. CDR3 bases: TGTGCCAGCAGTCTACGACAGGGATACTATGGCTACACCTTC.

This sequence joins TRBV6-5 and TRBJ2-7, with 7 bases fitting TRBD2. The junction had 10 bases not matched to a gene; V was cut back by 4 bases and J by 7 bases. The CDR3 has 14 residues. Germline V gives CDR1 MNHEY, CDR2 SVGAGI. The CDR3 bases are TGTGCCAGCAGTTGGAGCGGGAAGGCGGGGGAGCAGTACTTC. Encoded protein: CASSWSGKAGEQYF.

The V gene is TRBV6-1, the J gene TRBJ1-1; D unresolved. Germline loops: CDR1 MNHNS, CDR2 SASEGT. V shed 2 bases and J shed 1 base, with 17 bases lying between them. The CDR3 is 17 residues long. Written as DNA, the CDR3 is TGTGCCAGCAGTGAATTGTCTCATCTGGACCCGAACACTGAAGCTTTCTTT. Amino acids: CASSELSHLDPNTEAFF.

The V gene is TRBV30, the J gene TRBJ1-1; perhaps TRBD1 as D (5 bases). The V end lost 5 bases, the J end lost 1 base, and 14 bases lay between the germline ends. From germline, CDR1 is GTSNPN and CDR2 SVGIG (reference sequence). The CDR3 is made up of 14 amino acids. For the CDR3, the DNA is TGTGCCTGGGCCCGGGACCGGACGAACACTGAAGCTTTCTTT. Protein product: CAWARDRTNTEAFF.

The J gene is TRBJ2-7, the V gene TRBV27, with 11 bases identical to TRBD2. The ends lost 3 bases at V and 4 bases at J; junction bases unmatched: 8. CDR3 length equals 16 residues. Germline CDR1 reads MNHEY; CDR2 reads SMNVEV (reference sequence). In DNA, the CDR3 is TGTGCCAGCAGTTTTGGGCTAGCGGGAGGTGGGTACGAGCAGTACTTC. Its translation is CASSFGLAGGGYEQYF.

This CDR3 reads CASSVVPAGDKTQYF. The CDR3 DNA reads TGTGCCAGCAGCGTAGTTCCAGCGGGCGACAAGACCCAGTACTTC. The genes are TRBV9 and TRBJ2-5; D is possibly TRBD2 (6 bases). Germline V lookup: CDR1 SGDLS, CDR2 YYNGEE. Trimming removed 0 bases from V and 6 bases from J, with 15 bases in between. The CDR3 consists of 15 residues.